This TCR beta chain is drawn from a study of Ad26.COV2.S vaccination and SARS-CoV-2 variants. Study summary: Intramuscular Ad26.COV2.S at 5x10^10 or 1x10^11 viral particles.

V lost 0 bases and J 1 base, leaving 8 bases between the germline ends. Germline assignment: CDR1 SGHRS and CDR2 YFSETQ. CDR3 length: 15 residues. As to this clone: The antigen is not known.

Whole-study findings and limits: Placebo recipients had lower spike-specific TCR breadth than vaccine recipients. Marked by substantial breadth, spike-specific CD8+ and CD4+ T cell responses were reportedly seen after vaccination.

Clones were read by immunoSEQ multiplex PCR, and TCRdb kept only the in-frame ones, dropping some. The data hold 200,000 to 300,000 clones, with approximately 90% observed a single time. Treatment noted: around 19 received Ad26.COV2.S at low or high dose, single or two shots; 5 received placebo; per-sample allocation not given. The study sampled participants on day 63 after the first vaccine or placebo injection. Vaccine was an Ad26 vector expressing Wuhan-strain SARS-CoV-2 spike. The chain combines TRBV5-1 with TRBJ2-1, with unresolved D. The sequences come from peripheral blood, collected in a trial of Ad26.COV2.S vaccine versus placebo. This TCR was sampled from a person between 18 and 65 years old who received the Ad26.COV2.S COVID-19 vaccine or a placebo. CDR3 sequence: CASSLDGESYNEQFF. The DNA of the CDR3 is TGCGCCAGCAGCTTGGATGGGGAATCCTACAATGAGCAGTTCTTC. Together with reference TRBV5-1 and TRBJ2-1, the CDR3 gives the full variable domain: KAGVTQTPRYLIKTRGQQVTLSCSPISGHRSVSWYQQTPGQGLQFLFEYFSETQRNKGNFPGRFSGRQFSNSRSEMNVSTLELGDSALYLCASSLDGESYNEQFFGPGTRLTVL.